This T cell receptor beta chain comes out of a study of identifying expanded T cells in peripheral blood. Overall study results and limits: About 1.2 clones differed between technical replicates, versus around 15 and 19 over time.

A remark on this clone: As yet, its antigen is unknown.

The assay was immunoSEQ multiplex PCR, and TCRdb's table has in-frame clones only and misses some. The sample shows approximately 94,000 clones, roughly 88% of them seen only once. Collection occurred without any documented infections or immune events in donors. The CDR3 runs 15 residues. V lost 0 bases, J lost 0 bases, and 9 bases lay in between. Germline CDR1 SEHNR, CDR2 FQNEAQ (reference sequence). The rearrangement joins TRBV7-9 to TRBJ2-7; the D call may be TRBD1 or TRBD2 (5 bases each). The sample consisted of blood. This sequence was found in a person aged 18 to 75 in good health. Written as DNA, the CDR3 is TGTGCCAGCAGCTTAGCGGGGACCTACTCCTACGAGCAGTACTTC. As protein: CASSLAGTYSYEQYF. The whole variable domain, filled in from reference TRBV7-9 and TRBJ2-7, reads DTGVSQNPRHKITKRGQNVTFRCDPISEHNRLYWYRQTLGQGPEFLTYFQNEAQLEKSRLLSDRFSAERPKGSFSTLEIQRTEQGDSAMYLCASSLAGTYSYEQYFGPGTRLTVT.